This TCR beta chain was retrieved from a study of cytomegalovirus exposure and HLA in healthy donors. General observations from the study: In the 130 or so validation repertoires, a later analysis found that first-cohort TCR clusters tended to co-occur. The listing of fewer than 200 TCR beta chains classed them as cytomegalovirus-associated. The study found most TCR sequences rare, yet found some public TCRs in many donors. Specificity of a few CMV-associated chains for CMV antigens was verified in vitro.

Comment on this clone: The antigen is unknown.

TCRdb's copy holds only in-frame clones and misses some; the assay was immunoSEQ multiplex PCR. The sample has just under 150,000 clones, 87% seen once. The CDR3 runs to 13 residues. CDR1 MNHEY and CDR2 SMNVEV come from the germline V gene (reference sequence). The V gene end was trimmed by 6 bases and the J gene end by 3 bases; junction bases not matched to a gene: 5. This receptor was taken from a man younger than 35 in good health and CMV-seropositive. This chain connects TRBV27 to TRBJ2-7; 7 bases align to TRBD1. The sequenced material came from PBMCs. The CDR3 DNA sequence: TGTGCCAGCAGGACCAGGGACAGCTACGAGCAGTACTTC. Its protein is CASRTRDSYEQYF.